The rows below give T cell receptor beta chains drawn from one sample of a study of T-cell memory formation after mild COVID-19. TCRdb called the 5' RACE reads again in MiXCR, with one record for every CDR3 protein. The sample records more than 55,000 distinct CDR3 sequences, more than 8% being singletons. Material: PBMCs or a T cell subset sorted from them (not recorded which). The source of these receptors is a young man who had mild COVID-19 (a few samples of this study predate the infection). Cell type and time point are not known. CDR3s include the opening cysteine and the closing phenylalanine or tryptophan. A D gene is named only where the DNA matches it firmly. Clone size is given for some rows only: seen once, a few or many times, or a class if the clone is expanded.

CDR3 protein	CDR3 DNA	V gene	D gene	J gene	clone size
CASSLGTGNSNQPQHF	TGTGCCAGCTCACTAGGGACAGGGAATAGCAATCAGCCCCAGCATTTT	TRBV18	TRBD1	TRBJ1-5	once
CASSSQVGHSPLHF	TGTGCCAGCAGTTCTCAGGTGGGACATTCACCCCTCCACTTT	TRBV5-4	-	TRBJ1-6	many
CASSRRDDQETQYF	TGTGCCAGCAGCCGGCGGGACGACCAAGAGACCCAGTACTTC	TRBV6-5	-	TRBJ2-5	few
CASRLAGASSYNEQFF	TGTGCCAGCAGACTCGCGGGGGCCAGCTCCTACAATGAGCAGTTCTTC	TRBV6-5	-	TRBJ2-1	-
CASSLFGLRRHEQYF	TGTGCCAGCAGCTTATTCGGCCTCCGGAGGCACGAGCAGTACTTC	TRBV7-9	-	TRBJ2-7	many
CSVDGTSGANVLTF	TGCAGCGTTGACGGCACCTCTGGGGCCAACGTCCTGACTTTC	TRBV29-1	-	TRBJ2-6	many
CSASKTLVIKEQFF	TGCAGTGCTTCAAAGACACTAGTTATAAAGGAGCAGTTCTTC	TRBV20-1	-	TRBJ2-1	few
CASGLFTGGMTEAFF	TGTGCTAGTGGTTTGTTTACAGGGGGCATGACTGAAGCTTTCTTT	TRBV12-5	TRBD1	TRBJ1-1	-
CASSSDRVGGYTF	TGTGCCAGCAGCTCAGACAGGGTTGGCGGCTACACCTTC	TRBV7-2	TRBD1	TRBJ1-2	-
CASSLPGPTYEQYF	TGTGCCAGCAGCTTGCCGGGACCTACCTACGAGCAGTACTTC	TRBV13	-	TRBJ2-7	many
CASSDRGPGETQYF	TGCGCCAGCAGCGACCGGGGGCCGGGAGAGACCCAGTACTTC	TRBV10-2	-	TRBJ2-5	-
CSVYGQGSYEQYF	TGCAGCGTTTACGGACAGGGCTCCTACGAGCAGTACTTC	TRBV29-1	TRBD1	TRBJ2-7	many
CASSSAGGRTGELFF	TGTGCCAGCAGCAGCGCGGGGGGTAGGACCGGGGAGCTGTTTTTT	TRBV7-3	TRBD2	TRBJ2-2	few
CASRGQAWNF	TGTGCCAGTAGGGGACAAGCTTGGAACTTC	TRBV5-4	-	TRBJ2-5	-
CASSLGLAGEQFF	TGTGCCAGCAGCTTAGGCCTAGCGGGAGAGCAGTTCTTC	TRBV7-2	TRBD2	TRBJ2-1	many
CASSTAGGIYEQYF	TGTGCCAGCAGTACAGCAGGGGGCATCTACGAGCAGTACTTC	TRBV12-3/TRBV12-4	TRBD1	TRBJ2-7	few
CASSLLAPKWGEQFF	TGTGCCAGCAGTTTATTGGCGCCCAAATGGGGTGAGCAGTTCTTC	TRBV27	-	TRBJ2-1	many
CASSRSEPGQNYGYTF	TGCGCCAGCAGCCGATCTGAGCCGGGACAGAACTATGGCTACACCTTC	TRBV4-1	TRBD1	TRBJ1-2	-
CASSQDQGLVHNEQFF	TGTGCCAGCAGCCAAGATCAGGGTCTCGTCCACAATGAGCAGTTCTTC	TRBV14	-	TRBJ2-1	few
CASSRRGAANTEAFF	TGTGCCAGCTCTCGAAGGGGGGCAGCGAACACTGAAGCTTTCTTT	TRBV18	-	TRBJ1-1	-
CASSFSGLSGYTF	TGTGCCAGCAGCTTTTCCGGGTTGAGTGGCTACACCTTC	TRBV5-5	-	TRBJ1-2	few
CASSQDPLGAGTQYF	TGCGCCAGCAGCCAAGATCCCCTGGGAGCGGGAACCCAGTACTTC	TRBV4-1	TRBD2	TRBJ2-5	-
CASSVAMISTDTQYF	TGTGCCAGCAGCGTAGCCATGATTAGCACAGATACGCAGTATTTT	TRBV9	-	TRBJ2-3	few
CASSAGPMETQYF	TGTGCCAGCAGCGCCGGCCCGATGGAGACCCAGTACTTC	TRBV9	-	TRBJ2-5	few
CASTGLSTLYSNQPQHF	TGTGCCAGCACGGGGTTATCCACCCTCTATAGCAATCAGCCCCAGCATTTT	TRBV7-2	-	TRBJ1-5	few
CASSLPVSSEAFF	TGTGCCAGCAGTTTACCGGTCTCTTCTGAAGCTTTCTTT	TRBV28	-	TRBJ1-1	many
CASSDATGRETQYF	TGTGCCAGCAGCGATGCAACAGGGAGGGAGACCCAGTACTTC	TRBV11-1	-	TRBJ2-5	few
CASSPLWVSVQYF	TGTGCCAGCAGTCCCCTCTGGGTGAGCGTGCAGTATTTT	TRBV11-2	-	TRBJ2-3	few
CASSGPGTKSGTDTQYF	TGTGCCAGCAGTGGACCCGGGACTAAGTCGGGCACAGATACGCAGTATTTT	TRBV6-5	TRBD2	TRBJ2-3	many
CASGDNRGYQPQHF	TGTGCCAGCGGCGACAACAGGGGGTATCAGCCCCAGCATTTT	TRBV12-3/TRBV12-4	TRBD1	TRBJ1-5	-
CASSLQGNYGYTF	TGTGCCAGCAGTTTGCAGGGTAACTATGGCTACACCTTC	TRBV6-5	-	TRBJ1-2	-
CASSHRTEPYEQYF	TGTGCCAGCAGCCACCGGACCGAGCCCTACGAGCAGTACTTC	TRBV4-2	-	TRBJ2-7	many
CASRRKDQETQYF	TGCGCCAGCAGAAGAAAAGACCAAGAGACCCAGTACTTC	TRBV5-1	-	TRBJ2-5	many
CASSPRLHTQYF	TGTGCCAGCAGCCCGCGTCTGCATACGCAGTATTTT	TRBV7-2	-	TRBJ2-3	few
CASSSFSGGSTDTQYF	TGCGCCAGCAGCTCATTTAGCGGGGGAAGCACAGATACGCAGTATTTT	TRBV5-1	TRBD2	TRBJ2-3	-
CASVTGDRYGYTF	TGTGCCAGCGTAACAGGGGACCGATATGGCTACACCTTC	TRBV28	TRBD1	TRBJ1-2	few
CASSPGWGRGGSTDTQYF	TGCGCCAGCAGCCCGGGGTGGGGACGCGGAGGGAGCACAGATACGCAGTATTTT	TRBV4-3	-	TRBJ2-3	-
CASSQGYNEQFF	TGTGCCAGCAGCCAGGGATACAATGAGCAGTTCTTC	TRBV3-1	-	TRBJ2-1	-
CASSGSGGGYNEQFF	TGTGCCAGCAGCGGTAGCGGGGGGGGCTACAATGAGCAGTTCTTC	TRBV7-3	TRBD2	TRBJ2-1	many
CASTINSDRAYTF	TGTGCCAGCACCATCAACTCGGACAGGGCCTACACCTTC	TRBV6-2/TRBV6-3	TRBD1	TRBJ1-2	few